These 9 T cell receptor beta chains were all obtained from the same sample, sequenced in a study of PD-1 blockade in classical Hodgkin lymphoma. Sample time point: cycle 4 day 1 (C4D1), after 6 weeks of nivolumab. Every patient was affected by relapse after autologous stem cell transplantation, while exposure to brentuximab vedotin was not uniform. From thawed PBMCs, magnetic negative selection was used to isolate the CD8+ T cells. TCRdb keeps only in-frame clones here, not all; method: immunoSEQ multiplex PCR. The repertoire includes around 15,000 clones, about nine tenths of them detected once, and 18% sits in the top ten. The sample in question was CD8+ T cells from blood, obtained before the fourth cycle of nivolumab. The receptors originated from a human donor with classical Hodgkin lymphoma.

The V call is TRBV20-1, the J call TRBJ1-4; D gene ambiguous. In germline, CDR1 is DFQATT, CDR2 SNEGSKA (reference sequence). CDR3 size: 10 residues. V was cut by 6 bases and J by 6 bases, with 5 bases left in between. The CDR3 DNA reads as TGCAGTGCCGGGGATGAAAAACTGTTTTTT. Its translation: CSAGDEKLFF.

The gene calls are TRBV28 and TRBJ1-2; TRBD1 matches at 7 bases. Losses at the gene ends were 6 bases for V and 4 bases for J; bases not matched to a gene: 5. Looked up from germline, CDR1 is MDHEN and CDR2 is SYDVKM. This CDR3 has 13 residues. The CDR3 region has the DNA TGTGCCAGCAGGCGACAGGGCGGCTATGGCTACACCTTC. It specifies CASRRQGGYGYTF.

This rearrangement joins TRBV27 to TRBJ2-7, with D possibly being TRBD1 (7 bases). V lost 6 bases and J lost 4, with 25 bases in between. Per germline, CDR1 MNHEY and CDR2 SMNVEV (reference sequence). This CDR3 region has 17 residues. This chain's CDR3 is CASSPKSGQGVMYEQYF. CDR3 sequence (DNA): TGTGCCAGCAGCCCTAAAAGCGGGCAGGGGGTTATGTACGAGCAGTACTTC.

The V and J genes are TRBV10-3 and TRBJ2-5; tentatively, D is TRBD1 or TRBD2 (5 bases each). Trimming took 7 bases from V and 3 from J, leaving 12 bases between them. Germline V CDR1 and CDR2: ENHRY, SYGVKD. The CDR3 has 13 residues. CDR3 sequence (DNA): TGTGCCATCAACACGGGGCTTAAAGAGACCCAGTACTTC. It yields the protein CAINTGLKETQYF.

The table lists this clone with a count of one. The J gene is TRBJ2-2, the V gene TRBV11-3, with a tentative D call TRBD1 (5 bases). Germline assignment: CDR1 SGHNT and CDR2 YENEEA. The CDR3 covers 15 residues. V was clipped by 1 base and J by 0 bases, with 6 bases between them. The CDR3 loop is CASSLGGPNTGELFF. The DNA for the CDR3 is TGTGCCAGCAGCTTAGGGGGCCCGAACACCGGGGAGCTGTTTTTT.

This chain uses TRBV9 with TRBJ2-2; 9 nucleotides match TRBD1. Germline trimming cut 2 bases from V and 8 bases from J; bases unmatched to any gene: 10. This CDR3 region has 16 residues. Germline V gives CDR1 SGDLS, CDR2 YYNGEE. The CDR3 DNA is TGTGCCAGCAGCGTCAAACAGGGGGCCCTCGGAGGGGAGCTGTTTTTT. Translating gives CASSVKQGALGGELFF. The full variable domain, in which reference TRBV9 and TRBJ2-2 provide the parts outside the CDR3, is DSGVTQTPKHLITATGQRVTLRCSPRSGDLSVYWYQQSLDQGLQFLIQYYNGEERAKGNILERFSAQQFPDLHSELNLSSLELGDSALYFCASSVKQGALGGELFFGEGSRLTVL.

The J gene is TRBJ2-1, the V gene TRBV9, with 9 bases matching TRBD2. The CDR3 is 16 amino acids. J lost 5 bases, V lost 3 bases, and 9 bases had no gene match. Germline V CDR1 and CDR2: SGDLS, YYNGEE. CDR3 region: CASSGQLAGVNNEQFF. The DNA of the CDR3 is TGTGCCAGCAGCGGCCAACTAGCGGGCGTTAACAATGAGCAGTTCTTC. The full variable domain, its missing parts supplied by reference TRBV9 and TRBJ2-1, is DSGVTQTPKHLITATGQRVTLRCSPRSGDLSVYWYQQSLDQGLQFLIQYYNGEERAKGNILERFSAQQFPDLHSELNLSSLELGDSALYFCASSGQLAGVNNEQFFGPGTRLTVL.

V is TRBV27 and J is TRBJ2-1; maybe TRBD1 (6 bases). V was clipped by 7 bases and J by 2 bases, with 12 bases between them. There are 14 residues in the CDR3. The germline gives CDR1 MNHEY, CDR2 SMNVEV (reference sequence). The CDR3 loop is CASTPQGTYNEQFF. Written as DNA, the CDR3 is TGTGCCAGCACCCCCCAGGGGACCTACAATGAGCAGTTCTTC.

This chain joins TRBV13 and TRBJ2-1; D is perhaps TRBD2 (6 bases). The ends were cut back, 4 bases at V and 3 bases at J, with 7 bases in the middle. There are 13 residues in the CDR3. The germline gives CDR1 PRHDT, CDR2 FYEKMQ (reference sequence). This chain's CDR3 is CASSSGSYNEQFF. The CDR3, as DNA: TGTGCCAGCAGCTCCGGGAGCTACAATGAGCAGTTCTTC.